This paragraph reports one TCR beta chain. What it binds is not known. The data derive from a study of T cell repertoires in cytomegalovirus infection. Study-level background: CMV infection plus the matching HLA type was flagged by public TCR beta signatures. Points from the study as a whole: CMV-specific HLA-C-restricted TCR beta clonotypes dominated the ex vivo response.

A single record per CDR3 protein comes from TCRdb applying MiXCR to the reads. There are 300,000 to 400,000 distinct CDR3 sequences in the sample; 25% to 35% occur only once, and 15% to 20% lies in the top ten. Source: cultured PBMCs, taken from culture after CMV antigen stimulation. This clonotype was obtained from a human donor in good health (CMV status not recorded). Some clones in this sample may be carry-over from other donors' samples.

The CDR3 sequence: CASSSGLEQFF. In nucleotides, the CDR3 is TGTGCCAGCAGCTCCGGACTTGAGCAGTTCTTC. The V and J genes are TRBV7-6 and TRBJ2-1, with a weak D call TRBD2 (5 bases). Germline CDR1 SGHVS, CDR2 FNYEAQ. The CDR3 consists of 11 residues. V lost 4 bases to trimming and J lost 9 bases, with 7 bases between them.